The clone carrying this T cell receptor beta chain was seen once. This record belongs to a study of blood T cell repertoires in COVID-19. How the authors handled the data: Cell counts per sample came from amplifying reference gene primers. TCRdb's table, derived via immunoSEQ multiplex PCR, lists solely in-frame clones and lacks some. D and trimming were read from the DNA, whereas the V and J calls and clone size are those reported in that table. The sample has nearly 90,000 clones, around nine tenths seen once. This CDR3 has 12 amino acids. CDR1 is SEHNR and CDR2 is FQNEAQ in the germline V gene (reference sequence). Trimming pared 1 base from V and 4 bases from J, leaving 4 bases between.

The clonotype was recovered from a man older than 75 with acute or convalescent COVID-19. Sequencing was performed on peripheral blood. This chain uses TRBV7-9 with TRBJ1-2; D gene unclear. CDR3 nucleotides: TGTGCCAGCAGCTTAGATCGCTATGGCTACACCTTC. This translates into CASSLDRYGYTF.